The 29 T cell receptor beta chains in this list originate from one sample, sequenced in a study of technical replicates of blood from a few donors. Generated by immunoSEQ multiplex PCR, the TCRdb table keeps only in-frame clones and is missing some. The sample has about 93,000 clones; approximately 95% are singletons. Specimen: T cells isolated from PBMCs. Receptor source: a human donor in good health.

This sequence joins TRBV6-5 and TRBJ1-2; 8 bases agree with TRBD1. Germline V lookup: CDR1 MNHEY, CDR2 SVGAGI. This CDR3 has 15 residues. V lost 6 bases to trimming and J lost 0 bases; unmatched junction nucleotides: 6. For the CDR3, the DNA is TGTGCCAGCAGCCCACAGGGGGTGGCTAACTATGGCTACACCTTC. This encodes CASSPQGVANYGYTF.

V and J are TRBV5-1 and TRBJ1-4; a possible D gene is TRBD1 (6 bases). Germline V lookup: CDR1 SGHRS, CDR2 YFSETQ. There are 17 residues in the CDR3. V shed 2 bases and J shed 0 bases, with 14 bases lying between them. The DNA for the CDR3 is TGCGCCAGCAGCTTACTGGGGGCTCTTGCAACTAATGAAAAACTGTTTTTT. This translates into CASSLLGALATNEKLFF.

This rearrangement joins TRBV4-1 to TRBJ2-1, with a weak D call TRBD2 (6 bases). V was shortened by 6 bases and J by 4 bases, with 16 bases between the two germline ends. Germline CDR1 and CDR2: MGHRA and YSYEKL. The CDR3 contains 15 residues. CDR3 sequence reads: CASRDSSVPYNEQFF. DNA of the CDR3: TGCGCCAGCAGGGACTCTAGCGTTCCTTACAATGAGCAGTTCTTC.

The chain couples TRBV7-9 to TRBJ2-5, with 7 bases that match TRBD2. Germline V CDR1 and CDR2: SEHNR, FQNEAQ (reference sequence). The junction had 12 bases not matched to a gene; V was cut back by 3 bases and J by 5 bases. This CDR3 region has 16 residues. CDR3: CASSFMIRERGETQYF. In DNA, the CDR3 is TGTGCCAGCAGCTTCATGATCCGGGAGCGGGGCGAGACCCAGTACTTC.

The V and J genes are TRBV30 and TRBJ1-6, with D maybe TRBD1 (6 bases). CDR1 GTSNPN and CDR2 SVGIG come from the germline V gene (reference sequence). This CDR3 contains 17 residues. Trimming removed 8 bases from V and 1 base from J, with 21 bases in between. In DNA form, the CDR3 reads TGTGCCCTTCGGGGGGGGCTTGGAGGGTCCTATAATTCACCCCTCCACTTT. Translated: CALRGGLGGSYNSPLHF. Supplemented by reference TRBV30 and TRBJ1-6, the full variable domain reads SQTIHQWPATLVQPVGSPLSLECTVEGTSNPNLYWYRQAAGRGLQLLFYSVGIGQISSEVPQNLSASRPQDRQFILSSKKLLLSDSGFYLCALRGGLGGSYNSPLHFGNGTRLTVT.

The V and J genes are TRBV14 and TRBJ2-1; TRBD2 matches at 7 bases. J lost 6 bases, V lost 1 base, and 0 bases had no gene match. CDR1 is SGHDN, CDR2 FVKESK, per germline. The CDR3 is 13 residues long. CDR3: CASSQGGGNEQFF. The CDR3 DNA reads TGTGCCAGCAGCCAAGGGGGGGGCAATGAGCAGTTCTTC.

The V gene is TRBV7-9, the J gene TRBJ1-1, with 10 bases that match TRBD1. The V and J ends lost 6 bases and 4 bases, in that order; junction bases with no gene match: 5. CDR1 SEHNR and CDR2 FQNEAQ come from the germline V gene (reference sequence). The CDR3 length is 14 residues. CDR3 in DNA: TGTGCCAGCAGGACAGGGGGCGCAGGCACTGAAGCTTTCTTT. Translating gives CASRTGGAGTEAFF.

V is TRBV18 and J is TRBJ2-4; no clear D. The CDR3 loop spans 16 amino acids. Looked up from germline, CDR1 is KGHSH and CDR2 is LQKENI. Trimming took 3 bases from V and 8 from J, leaving 20 bases between them. CDR3 coding DNA: TGTGCCAGCTCACCTAGCTCCTGGCTTAAAATGGACATTCAGTACTTC. Amino acid sequence: CASSPSSWLKMDIQYF. Full variable domain (outside the CDR3, taken from reference TRBV18 and TRBJ2-4): NAGVMQNPRHLVRRRGQEARLRCSPMKGHSHVYWYRQLPEEGLKFMVYLQKENIIDESGMPKERFSAEFPKEGPSILRIQQVVRGDSAAYFCASSPSSWLKMDIQYFGAGTRLSVL.

This clone was counted a single time. The rearrangement joins TRBV29-1 to TRBJ2-3; 16 bases fit TRBD2. V was clipped by 6 bases and J by 2 bases; unmatched bases: 5. From germline, CDR1 is SQVTM and CDR2 ANQGSEA. The length of the CDR3 is 16 residues. CDR3 in amino acids: CSVGTSGGGYTDTQYF. The CDR3 DNA reads TGCAGCGTGGGGACTAGCGGGGGGGGTTACACAGATACGCAGTATTTT.

V and J are TRBV15 and TRBJ2-2; tentative D call: TRBD1 (5 bases). The germline V and J ends were trimmed by 6 bases and 1 base, with 15 bases remaining between them. Germline-derived CDR1 and CDR2 are LNHNV and YYDKDF (reference sequence). The CDR3 consists of 16 residues. This chain's CDR3 is CATRPLPQGNTGELFF. CDR3 nucleotides: TGTGCCACCAGGCCTCTCCCTCAGGGGAACACCGGGGAGCTGTTTTTT.

This clone is a singleton in its sample. The chain has TRBV30 and TRBJ1-2; 7 bases are shared with TRBD1. The CDR3 consists of 13 residues. Germline values: CDR1 GTSNPN, CDR2 SVGIG (reference sequence). Unmatched junction bases numbered 7, after V lost 4 bases and J lost 5 bases. The CDR3 DNA is TGTGCCTGGAACGATTTCAGGGGGTATGGCTACACCTTC. Its protein is CAWNDFRGYGYTF.

The genes are TRBV7-9 and TRBJ1-1; no reliable D call. Trimming took off 0 bases at V and 0 bases at J, with 5 bases between the two ends. This CDR3 has 14 amino acids. Germline V CDR1 and CDR2: SEHNR, FQNEAQ (reference sequence). CDR3 sequence (DNA): TGTGCCAGCAGCTTAGCGACTTTGAACACTGAAGCTTTCTTT. Amino acid sequence: CASSLATLNTEAFF.

The rearrangement joins TRBV5-1 to TRBJ1-4, with D possibly matching TRBD1 (5 bases). The V and J ends lost 4 bases and 5 bases respectively, with 12 bases between them. Germline V gives CDR1 SGHRS, CDR2 YFSETQ. The CDR3 has 14 amino acids. CDR3 bases: TGCGCCAGCAGCCTTAGACAGCCGAATGAAAAACTGTTTTTT. Residues: CASSLRQPNEKLFF.

The chain carries TRBV6-1 and TRBJ1-6, with 11 bases that match TRBD1. The CDR3 runs to 14 residues. With V trimmed by 6 bases and J by 10 bases, 5 bases remained unmatched. CDR1 is MNHNS, CDR2 SASEGT, per germline. The CDR3 sequence: CASRGQGAGSPLHF. CDR3 bases: TGTGCCAGCAGAGGACAGGGGGCAGGGTCACCCCTCCACTTT.

The rearrangement uses TRBV4-1 and TRBJ2-1, with 9 bases lining up with TRBD1. Per the germline V gene, CDR1 is MGHRA and CDR2 is YSYEKL. This CDR3 has 16 residues. With V trimmed by 2 bases and J by 4 bases, 6 bases remained unmatched. CDR3 residues: CASSQPGQGKYNEQFF. The CDR3 DNA follows: TGCGCCAGCAGCCAACCGGGACAGGGCAAATACAATGAGCAGTTCTTC.

This CDR3 reads CAWGQSGNTIYF. DNA for the CDR3: TGTGCCTGGGGACAGTCTGGAAACACCATATATTTT. This sequence joins TRBV30 and TRBJ1-3; TRBD1 is a possible D gene (6 bases). The germline V gene has CDR1 GTSNPN and CDR2 SVGIG (reference sequence). V dropped 5 bases and J dropped 1 base, with 6 bases sitting between them. The CDR3 extends over 12 amino acids.

V and J are TRBV11-2 and TRBJ2-1, with 9 bases fitting TRBD1. The CDR3 is made up of 14 amino acids. Germline V CDR1 and CDR2: SGHAT, FQNNGV. The V gene end was trimmed by 4 bases and the J gene end by 5 bases; junction bases not matched to a gene: 3. CDR3 sequence reads: CASSSRQGDNEQFF. The DNA for the CDR3 is TGTGCCAGCAGCTCCAGACAGGGGGACAATGAGCAGTTCTTC.

CDR3 sequence (DNA): TGTGCCAGCAGCCCTAGCGGGGGATCCTACGAGCAGTACTTC. It is translated as CASSPSGGSYEQYF. The chain combines TRBV5-4 with TRBJ2-7; 10 nucleotides agree with TRBD2. Germline CDR1 and CDR2: SGHNT and YYREEE (reference sequence). V lost 4 bases to trimming and J lost 1 base; unmatched junction nucleotides: 2. The CDR3 is 14 amino acids.

The CDR3 nucleotides are TGCGCCAGCAGGGACAGGGGCCTTTCCTCTTACGAGCAGTACTTC. Its protein product is CASRDRGLSSYEQYF. The chain recombines TRBV10-2 with TRBJ2-7; 9 nucleotides line up with TRBD1. Trimming cost V 6 bases and J 4 bases; bases outside gene matches: 10. Per germline, CDR1 WSHSY and CDR2 SAAADI. The CDR3 covers 15 residues.

The chain uses TRBV2 and TRBJ1-1; maybe TRBD1 (6 bases). The V gene's germline CDR1 is SNHLY and CDR2 FYNNEI. Trimming left V 9 bases short and J 6 bases short, with 26 bases between. The CDR3 runs 16 residues. The CDR3 nucleotides are TGTGCCAGGGAATCGGGACAATCTTTCCAATATGCTGAAGCTTTCTTT. This codes for CARESGQSFQYAEAFF.

The rearrangement uses TRBV7-9 and TRBJ2-7, with no clear D. V lost 5 bases, J lost 0 bases, and 14 bases lay in between. CDR1 and CDR2 (germline): SEHNR, FQNEAQ (reference sequence). The CDR3 spans 15 residues. The chain's CDR3 is CASSRLSISSYEQYF. The CDR3 DNA follows: TGTGCCAGCAGCCGACTCTCGATCAGCTCCTACGAGCAGTACTTC.

The chain recombines TRBV5-4 with TRBJ1-3; 11 nucleotides line up with TRBD1. Trimming took 3 bases from V and 4 from J; bases not matched to a gene: 12. The CDR3 contains 18 residues. Germline CDR1 and CDR2: SGHNT and YYREEE (reference sequence). The CDR3 region is CASSSKYGQGATGNTIYF. As DNA, the CDR3 is TGTGCCAGCAGCTCCAAATACGGACAGGGGGCCACGGGAAACACCATATATTTT.

The rearrangement joins TRBV18 to TRBJ1-1, with D uncertain. CDR1 KGHSH and CDR2 LQKENI come from the germline V gene. CDR3 size: 16 residues. V was clipped by 4 bases and J by 0 bases, with 15 bases between them. CDR3 region: CASSLDVRELNTEAFF. CDR3 bases: TGTGCCAGCTCACTAGATGTGAGGGAATTGAACACTGAAGCTTTCTTT.

V is TRBV27 and J is TRBJ2-3; 12 bases map to TRBD2. V shed 3 bases and J 3 bases; nucleotides not matched to a gene: 7. Germline CDR1 and CDR2: MNHEY and SMNVEV (reference sequence). The CDR3 spans 17 residues. In DNA, the CDR3 is TGTGCCAGCAGTTTGACTCGGACTAGCGGGGTTACAGATACGCAGTATTTT. Its protein product is CASSLTRTSGVTDTQYF.

This clone has a single count. Written as DNA, the CDR3 is TGTGCCAGCACACTAGCGGGAGTTGGCGAGACAGATACGCAGTATTTT. This gives the protein CASTLAGVGETDTQYF. V and J are TRBV2 and TRBJ2-3, with TRBD2 matching 11 bases. The germline CDR1 and CDR2 sequences are SNHLY and FYNNEI. The V and J ends lost 7 bases and 3 bases, in that order; junction bases with no gene match: 9. The CDR3 sequence is 16 residues long.

The chain links TRBV7-9 to TRBJ2-7; D is unresolved. The CDR3 is 15 residues long. V lost 1 base to trimming and J lost 4 bases, with 14 bases between them. Germline V gene data show CDR1 as SEHNR and CDR2 as FQNEAQ (reference sequence). Here the CDR3 DNA reads TGTGCCAGCAGCTTAGACGGTTTTCTCTTTTACGAGCAGTACTTC. Translated: CASSLDGFLFYEQYF.

V gene TRBV28 combines with J gene TRBJ1-2, with 8 positions matching TRBD1. The CDR3 spans 15 residues. The germline V gene encodes CDR1 MDHEN and CDR2 SYDVKM. V was clipped by 4 bases and J by 4 bases; unmatched bases: 8. For the CDR3, the DNA is TGTGCCAGCAGTTCCCAGGGGGCGGACGGCTATGGCTACACCTTC. Translating gives CASSSQGADGYGYTF.

In nucleotides, the CDR3 is TGTGCCAGCAGCCCATCTTGGGAGGTTGGCTACACCTTC. It is translated as CASSPSWEVGYTF. The V gene is TRBV7-9, the J gene TRBJ1-2; D not resolved. The V end was cut by 5 bases, the J end by 7 bases, with 14 bases between. The CDR3 runs to 13 residues. Germline assignment: CDR1 SEHNR and CDR2 FQNEAQ (reference sequence).

This chain uses TRBV5-1 with TRBJ2-3; possible D gene TRBD1, 7 bases. The germline V gene encodes CDR1 SGHRS and CDR2 YFSETQ. Trimming removed 3 bases at V and 6 bases at J, with 14 bases between. The CDR3 loop spans 14 amino acids. In DNA form, the CDR3 reads TGCGCCAGCAGCTCCCGACAGGGAGGTGATACGCAGTATTTT. Residues: CASSSRQGGDTQYF.